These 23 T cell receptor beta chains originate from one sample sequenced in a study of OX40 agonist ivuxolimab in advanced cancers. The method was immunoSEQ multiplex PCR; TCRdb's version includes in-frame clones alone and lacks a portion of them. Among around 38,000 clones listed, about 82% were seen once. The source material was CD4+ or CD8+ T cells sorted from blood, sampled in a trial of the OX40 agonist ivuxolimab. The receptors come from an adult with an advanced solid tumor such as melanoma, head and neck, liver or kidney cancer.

CDR3 nucleotides: TGTGCCAGCAGCTTGGGGGTACCTGGAAACACCATATATTTT. Amino acids: CASSLGVPGNTIYF. This chain links TRBV11-2 with TRBJ1-3; D might be TRBD1 (5 bases). The germline gives CDR1 SGHAT, CDR2 FQNNGV. V was trimmed by 3 bases and J by 2 bases, leaving 8 bases between them. This CDR3 contains 14 residues.

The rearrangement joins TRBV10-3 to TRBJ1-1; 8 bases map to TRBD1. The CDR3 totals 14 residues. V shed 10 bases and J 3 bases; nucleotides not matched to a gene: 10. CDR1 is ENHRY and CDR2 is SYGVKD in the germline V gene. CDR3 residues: CATLGTGGDTEAFF. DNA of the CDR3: TGTGCCACCCTGGGGACAGGCGGAGACACTGAAGCTTTCTTT.

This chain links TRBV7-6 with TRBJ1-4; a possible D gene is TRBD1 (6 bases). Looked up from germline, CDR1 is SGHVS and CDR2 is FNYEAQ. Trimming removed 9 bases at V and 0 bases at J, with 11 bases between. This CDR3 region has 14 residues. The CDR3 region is CARRSGATNEKLFF. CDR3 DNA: TGTGCCAGAAGATCAGGGGCAACTAATGAAAAACTGTTTTTT. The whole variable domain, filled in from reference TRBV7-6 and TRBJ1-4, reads GAGVSQSPRYKVTKRGQDVALRCDPISGHVSLYWYRQALGQGPEFLTYFNYEAQQDKSGLPNDRFSAERPEGSISTLTIQRTEQRDSAMYRCARRSGATNEKLFFGSGTQLSVL.

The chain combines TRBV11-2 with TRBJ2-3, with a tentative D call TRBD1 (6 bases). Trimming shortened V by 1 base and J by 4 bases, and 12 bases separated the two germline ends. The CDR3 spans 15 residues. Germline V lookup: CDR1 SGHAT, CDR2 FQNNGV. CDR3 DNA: TGTGCCAGCAGCTTAGTACTTACAGGGTCAGATACGCAGTATTTT. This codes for CASSLVLTGSDTQYF. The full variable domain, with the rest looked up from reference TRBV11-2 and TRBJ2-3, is EAGVAQSPRYKIIEKRQSVAFWCNPISGHATLYWYQQILGQGPKLLIQFQNNGVVDDSQLPKDRFSAERLKGVDSTLKIQPAKLEDSAVYLCASSLVLTGSDTQYFGPGTRLTVL.

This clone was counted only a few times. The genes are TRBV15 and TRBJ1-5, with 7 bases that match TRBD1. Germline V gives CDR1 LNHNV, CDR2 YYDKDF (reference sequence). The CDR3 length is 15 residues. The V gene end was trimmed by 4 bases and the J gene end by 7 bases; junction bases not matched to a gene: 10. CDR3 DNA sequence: TGTGCCACCAGCATGAACAGGGGTCTGGGACAGCCCCAGCATTTT. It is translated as CATSMNRGLGQPQHF.

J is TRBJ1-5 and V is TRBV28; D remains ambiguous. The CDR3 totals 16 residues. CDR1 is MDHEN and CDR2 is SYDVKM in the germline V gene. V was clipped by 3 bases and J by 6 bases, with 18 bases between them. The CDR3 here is CASSFLGPIGGQPQHF. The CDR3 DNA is TGTGCCAGCAGTTTCCTTGGGCCTATAGGAGGTCAGCCCCAGCATTTT.

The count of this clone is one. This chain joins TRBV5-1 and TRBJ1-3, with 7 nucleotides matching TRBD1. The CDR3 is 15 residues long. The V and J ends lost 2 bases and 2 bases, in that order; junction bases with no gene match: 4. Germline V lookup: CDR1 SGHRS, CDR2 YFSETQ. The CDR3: CASSLQGQAGNTIYF. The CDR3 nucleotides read TGCGCCAGCAGCTTACAGGGGCAGGCTGGAAACACCATATATTTT.

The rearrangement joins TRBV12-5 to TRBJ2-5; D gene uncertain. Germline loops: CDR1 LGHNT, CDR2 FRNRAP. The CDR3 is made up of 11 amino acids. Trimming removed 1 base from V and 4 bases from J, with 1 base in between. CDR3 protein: CASGLGETQYF. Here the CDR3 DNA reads TGTGCTAGTGGTTTGGGAGAGACCCAGTACTTC.

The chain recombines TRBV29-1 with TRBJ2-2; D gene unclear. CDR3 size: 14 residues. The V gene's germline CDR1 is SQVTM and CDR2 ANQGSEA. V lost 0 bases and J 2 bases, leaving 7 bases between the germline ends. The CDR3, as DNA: TGCAGCGTTGAAGATCACAGAAACACCGGGGAGCTGTTTTTT. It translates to CSVEDHRNTGELFF.

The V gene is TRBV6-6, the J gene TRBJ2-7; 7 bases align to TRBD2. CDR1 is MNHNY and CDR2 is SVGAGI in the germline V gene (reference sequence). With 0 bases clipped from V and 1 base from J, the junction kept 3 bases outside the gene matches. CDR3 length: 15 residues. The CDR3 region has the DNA TGTGCCAGCAGTTACTCGGCTAGCGGATCCTACGAGCAGTACTTC. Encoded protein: CASSYSASGSYEQYF.

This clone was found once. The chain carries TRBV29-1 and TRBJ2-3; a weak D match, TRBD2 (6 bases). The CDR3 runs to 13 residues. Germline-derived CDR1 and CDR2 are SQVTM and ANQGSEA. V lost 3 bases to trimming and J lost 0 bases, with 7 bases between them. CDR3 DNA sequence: TGCAGCGTTGAGCGGGGAAGCACAGATACGCAGTATTTT. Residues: CSVERGSTDTQYF.

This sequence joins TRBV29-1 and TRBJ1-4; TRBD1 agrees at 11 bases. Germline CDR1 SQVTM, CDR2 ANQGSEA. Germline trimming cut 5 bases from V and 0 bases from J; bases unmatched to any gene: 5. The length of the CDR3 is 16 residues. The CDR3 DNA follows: TGCAGCGTTCGGGACAGGGGGACATCAACTAATGAAAAACTGTTTTTT. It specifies CSVRDRGTSTNEKLFF.

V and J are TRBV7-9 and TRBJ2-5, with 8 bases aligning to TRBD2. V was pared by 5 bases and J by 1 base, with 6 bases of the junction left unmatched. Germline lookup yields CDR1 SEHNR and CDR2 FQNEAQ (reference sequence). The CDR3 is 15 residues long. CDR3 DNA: TGTGCCAGCAGCCGACTTAGCGGGGTCCAAGAGACCCAGTACTTC. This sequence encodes CASSRLSGVQETQYF.

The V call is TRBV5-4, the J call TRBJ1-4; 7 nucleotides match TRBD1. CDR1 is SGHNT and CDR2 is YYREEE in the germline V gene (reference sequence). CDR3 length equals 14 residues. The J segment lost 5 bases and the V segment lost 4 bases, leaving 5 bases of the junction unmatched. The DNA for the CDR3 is TGTGCCAGCAGCCGGGACAGAACGAATGAAAAACTGTTTTTT. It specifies CASSRDRTNEKLFF.

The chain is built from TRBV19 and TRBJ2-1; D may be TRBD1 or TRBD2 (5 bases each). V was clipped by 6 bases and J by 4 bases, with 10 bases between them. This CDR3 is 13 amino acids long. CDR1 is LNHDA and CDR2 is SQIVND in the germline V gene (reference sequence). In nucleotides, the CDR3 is TGTGCCAGTAGGGGCTGGGGGTACAATGAGCAGTTCTTC. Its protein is CASRGWGYNEQFF.

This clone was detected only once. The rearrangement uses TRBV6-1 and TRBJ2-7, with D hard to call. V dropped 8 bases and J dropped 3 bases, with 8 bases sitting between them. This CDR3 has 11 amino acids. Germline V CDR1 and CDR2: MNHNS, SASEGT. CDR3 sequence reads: CASSTVYEQYF. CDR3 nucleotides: TGTGCCAGCTCTACGGTCTACGAGCAGTACTTC.

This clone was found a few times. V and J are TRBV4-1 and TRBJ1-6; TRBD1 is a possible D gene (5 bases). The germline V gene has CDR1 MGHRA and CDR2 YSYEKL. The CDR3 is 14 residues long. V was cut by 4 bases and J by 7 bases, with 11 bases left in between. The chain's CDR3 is CASSRQILNSPLHF. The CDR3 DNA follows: TGCGCCAGCAGCCGACAGATACTCAATTCACCCCTCCACTTT.

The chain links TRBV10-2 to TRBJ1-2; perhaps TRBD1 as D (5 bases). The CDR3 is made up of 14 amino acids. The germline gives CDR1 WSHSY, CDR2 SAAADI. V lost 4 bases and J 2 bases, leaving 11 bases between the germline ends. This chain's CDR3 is CASSVTRDNYGYTF. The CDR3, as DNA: TGCGCCAGCAGTGTAACTAGGGACAACTATGGCTACACCTTC.

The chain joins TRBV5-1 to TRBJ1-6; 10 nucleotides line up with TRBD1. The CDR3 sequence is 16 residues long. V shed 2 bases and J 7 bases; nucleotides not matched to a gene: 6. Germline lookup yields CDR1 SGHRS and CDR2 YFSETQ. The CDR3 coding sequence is TGCGCCAGCAGCTTTACCGGGACAGGGGCGAATTCACCCCTCCACTTT. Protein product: CASSFTGTGANSPLHF.

The CDR3 DNA sequence: TGTGCCAGCAGTTTGGACAGCTCCTATAATTCACCCCTCCACTTT. Residues: CASSLDSSYNSPLHF. V is TRBV28 and J is TRBJ1-6, with a possible D match to TRBD1 (6 bases). Germline V CDR1 and CDR2: MDHEN, SYDVKM. The CDR3 runs 15 residues. The V gene lost 3 bases and the J gene lost 0 bases, with 6 bases spanning the gap.

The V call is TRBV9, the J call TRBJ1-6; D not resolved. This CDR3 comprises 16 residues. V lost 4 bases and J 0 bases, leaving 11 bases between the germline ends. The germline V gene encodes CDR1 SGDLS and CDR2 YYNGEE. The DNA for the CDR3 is TGTGCCAGCAGCAAGGAGTTTCACTCCTATAATTCACCCCTCCACTTT. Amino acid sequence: CASSKEFHSYNSPLHF.

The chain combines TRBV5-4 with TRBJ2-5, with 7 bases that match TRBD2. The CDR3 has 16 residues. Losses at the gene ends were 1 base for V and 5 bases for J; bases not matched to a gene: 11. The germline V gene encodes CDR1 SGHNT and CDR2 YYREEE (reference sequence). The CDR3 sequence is CASSLLVAGVGETQYF. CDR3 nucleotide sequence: TGTGCCAGCAGCTTGCTGGTCGCGGGAGTGGGGGAGACCCAGTACTTC.

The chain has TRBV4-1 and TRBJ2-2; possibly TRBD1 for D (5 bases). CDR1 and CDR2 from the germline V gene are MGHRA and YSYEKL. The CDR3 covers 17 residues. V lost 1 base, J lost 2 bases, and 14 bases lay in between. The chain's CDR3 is CASSQVDIGFNTGELFF. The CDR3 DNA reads TGCGCCAGCAGCCAAGTGGACATAGGTTTCAACACCGGGGAGCTGTTTTTT.